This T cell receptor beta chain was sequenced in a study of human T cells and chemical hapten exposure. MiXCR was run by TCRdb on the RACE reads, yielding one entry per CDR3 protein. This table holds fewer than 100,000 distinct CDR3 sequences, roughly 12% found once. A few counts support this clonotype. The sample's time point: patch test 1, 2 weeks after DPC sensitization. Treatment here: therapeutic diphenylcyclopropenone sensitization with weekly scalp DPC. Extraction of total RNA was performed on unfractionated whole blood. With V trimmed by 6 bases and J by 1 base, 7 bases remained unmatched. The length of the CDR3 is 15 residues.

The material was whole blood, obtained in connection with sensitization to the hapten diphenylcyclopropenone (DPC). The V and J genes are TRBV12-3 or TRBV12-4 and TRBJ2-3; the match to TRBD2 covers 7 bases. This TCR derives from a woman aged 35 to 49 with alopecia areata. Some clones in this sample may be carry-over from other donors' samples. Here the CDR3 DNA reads TGTGCCAGCAGCCCGGGGCTAGCGGGCACAGATACGCAGTATTTT. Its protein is CASSPGLAGTDTQYF.